The 30 T cell receptor beta chains in this list originate from one sample, sequenced in a study of blood T cell repertoires in COVID-19. Some clones are missing from TCRdb's copy, which holds only in-frame ones; the method was immunoSEQ multiplex PCR. The table lists around 86,000 clones, more than 75% of them singletons. Sequenced input: peripheral blood. The source is a human donor with acute or convalescent COVID-19. The donor label of this sample is uncertain.

This sequence joins TRBV7-2 and TRBJ2-3; TRBD2 is a possible D gene (5 bases). The V gene's germline CDR1 is SGHTA and CDR2 FQGNSA. This CDR3 is built from 19 residues. V lost 2 bases and J lost 2, with 23 bases in between. Here the CDR3 reads CASSLLRVRTAKNTDTQYF. The CDR3 DNA reads as TGTGCCAGCAGCTTATTACGGGTTCGGACTGCTAAAAACACAGATACGCAGTATTTT.

The chain recombines TRBV11-2 with TRBJ1-2, with D maybe TRBD1 (6 bases). The V gene's germline CDR1 is SGHAT and CDR2 FQNNGV. The V end lost 3 bases, the J end lost 5 bases, and 13 bases lay between the germline ends. CDR3 length equals 14 residues. The CDR3 region has the DNA TGTGCCAGCAGCTTCCTTCGACAGGAGTATGGCTACACCTTC. This codes for CASSFLRQEYGYTF.

This chain uses TRBV4-1 with TRBJ1-1; 8 bases are a match to TRBD1. CDR1 MGHRA and CDR2 YSYEKL come from the germline V gene. With V trimmed by 4 bases and J by 1 base, 5 bases remained unmatched. This CDR3 has 15 amino acids. This chain's CDR3 is CASSLRQGTNTEAFF. CDR3 nucleotide sequence: TGCGCCAGCAGCCTGAGACAGGGGACGAACACTGAAGCTTTCTTT.

DNA of the CDR3: TGTGCCAGTTGGCGGGGACAGGCGAATGAAAAACTGTTTTTT. Its protein is CASWRGQANEKLFF. The rearrangement links TRBV6-5 to TRBJ1-4; 8 nucleotides match TRBD1. The length of the CDR3 is 14 residues. CDR1 and CDR2 from the germline V gene are MNHEY and SVGAGI. Germline trimming cut 9 bases from V and 5 bases from J; bases unmatched to any gene: 8.

This clone has only a few counts. V usage is TRBV19 and J usage is TRBJ2-3, with D maybe TRBD1 (6 bases). CDR1 is LNHDA, CDR2 SQIVND, per germline (reference sequence). The length of the CDR3 is 16 residues. The V gene lost 6 bases and the J gene lost 1 base, with 17 bases spanning the gap. CDR3 in DNA: TGTGCCAGTAGCTTACAGGGTTCTGTAGGCACAGATACGCAGTATTTT. Its protein is CASSLQGSVGTDTQYF.

The V and J genes are TRBV5-1 and TRBJ1-2, with D unresolved. The CDR3 has 11 amino acids. Trimming pared 5 bases from V and 8 bases from J, leaving 10 bases between. Germline CDR1 SGHRS, CDR2 YFSETQ. The CDR3 protein is CASRTLFGYTF. For the CDR3, the DNA is TGCGCCAGCAGAACTCTCTTCGGCTACACCTTC.

CDR3 bases: TGCGCCAGCAGCTTAATTAGCGGCAGCTCCTACAATGAGCAGTTCTTC. This codes for CASSLISGSSYNEQFF. V gene TRBV5-1 combines with J gene TRBJ2-1; a weak D match, TRBD2 (6 bases). Trimming shortened V by 2 bases and J by 0 bases, and 12 bases separated the two germline ends. Germline V gene lookup returns CDR1 SGHRS and CDR2 YFSETQ. The CDR3 totals 16 residues.

This sequence joins TRBV7-2 and TRBJ1-5; 8 positions agree with TRBD1. The germline gives CDR1 SGHTA, CDR2 FQGNSA. The J segment lost 4 bases and the V segment lost 5 bases, leaving 10 bases of the junction unmatched. The CDR3 consists of 16 residues. The CDR3 sequence is CASSPLDRVWNQPQHF. The CDR3 DNA reads as TGTGCCAGCAGCCCACTGGACAGGGTCTGGAATCAGCCCCAGCATTTT.

CDR3 residues: CASSQGQGGMYGYTF. The CDR3 nucleotides are TGTGCCAGCTCACAAGGACAGGGGGGCATGTATGGCTACACCTTC. This sequence joins TRBV18 and TRBJ1-2; 10 bases map to TRBD1. Germline V gene lookup returns CDR1 KGHSH and CDR2 LQKENI. J lost 5 bases, V lost 4 bases, and 7 bases had no gene match. The CDR3 consists of 15 residues.

The J gene is TRBJ2-1, the V gene TRBV7-3; TRBD2 agrees at 16 bases. With V trimmed by 5 bases and J by 8 bases, 9 bases remained unmatched. Per the germline V gene, CDR1 is SGHTA and CDR2 is FQGTGA. CDR3 length: 17 residues. CDR3 region: CASSPGLAGGVRDEQFF. CDR3 DNA sequence: TGTGCCAGCAGCCCGGGACTAGCGGGGGGGGTCCGGGATGAGCAGTTCTTC.

The chain joins TRBV24-1 to TRBJ2-2; tentative D call: TRBD1 (6 bases). Trimming took 4 bases from V and 6 from J, leaving 11 bases between them. CDR3 length equals 14 residues. Germline V gene data show CDR1 as KGHDR and CDR2 as SFDVKD. CDR3 in amino acids: CATSEIGGAGELFF. DNA for the CDR3: TGTGCCACCAGTGAAATTGGGGGCGCCGGGGAGCTGTTTTTT.

The chain combines TRBV30 with TRBJ1-2; 9 bases line up with TRBD1. This CDR3 spans 15 amino acids. Looked up from germline, CDR1 is GTSNPN and CDR2 is SVGIG (reference sequence). The V and J ends lost 2 bases and 6 bases, in that order; junction bases with no gene match: 10. The CDR3: CAWSRLQGAIDGYTF. The CDR3 DNA is TGTGCCTGGAGTAGATTACAGGGGGCAATAGATGGCTACACCTTC.

This chain uses TRBV27 with TRBJ2-2; the D gene is possibly TRBD1 (6 bases). CDR1 and CDR2 (germline): MNHEY, SMNVEV (reference sequence). Trimming stripped 5 bases from V and 7 bases from J, with 23 bases between. The CDR3 runs 17 residues. CDR3 amino acids: CASSTPGYREYGGELFF. The CDR3 coding sequence is TGTGCCAGCAGTACCCCCGGGTACAGGGAATACGGCGGGGAGCTGTTTTTT.

The gene calls are TRBV19 and TRBJ2-3, with TRBD2 matching 8 bases. The CDR3 is 18 residues long. Germline lookup yields CDR1 LNHDA and CDR2 SQIVND (reference sequence). Trimming took 1 base from V and 6 from J; bases not matched to a gene: 15. Here the CDR3 DNA reads TGTGCCAGTAGTATAGGGGGGACTAGTTATGGGTTACAGGATACGCAGTATTTT. Translation gives CASSIGGTSYGLQDTQYF.

The V call is TRBV28, the J call TRBJ1-1, with D maybe TRBD1 (5 bases). V was clipped by 3 bases and J by 8 bases, with 13 bases between them. This CDR3 comprises 13 residues. Germline values: CDR1 MDHEN, CDR2 SYDVKM. In DNA, the CDR3 is TGTGCCAGCAGTTTTGAGGCAGGGTCGGAAGCTTTCTTT. This gives the protein CASSFEAGSEAFF.

J is TRBJ2-3 and V is TRBV9, with 8 bases identical to TRBD1. This CDR3 has 15 residues. V gave up 4 bases and J gave up 5 bases; unmatched junction bases: 9. Germline CDR1 is SGDLS and CDR2 is YYNGEE. The CDR3 DNA is TGTGCCAGCAGCCCCTGGGGACAGGCCGGAGATACGCAGTATTTT. Translated, it gives CASSPWGQAGDTQYF.

This chain connects TRBV25-1 to TRBJ1-4; TRBD1 agrees at 7 bases. The J segment lost 5 bases and the V segment lost 6 bases, leaving 12 bases of the junction unmatched. The CDR3 is 16 residues long. The V gene's germline CDR1 is MGHDK and CDR2 SYGVNS. Here the CDR3 DNA reads TGTGCCAGCAGCCCCCACCTGACAGGGCGCAATGAAAAACTGTTTTTT. This gives the protein CASSPHLTGRNEKLFF.

This clone appeared a few times. This sequence joins TRBV30 and TRBJ1-1; D not resolved. Deletions cut 4 bases from V and 7 bases from J, with 19 bases between. Germline V gives CDR1 GTSNPN, CDR2 SVGIG (reference sequence). The CDR3 has 14 residues. For the CDR3, the DNA is TGTGCCTGGAACGAACTTGTTACTACGGGTGAAGCTTTCTTT. Its protein is CAWNELVTTGEAFF.

V gene TRBV29-1 combines with J gene TRBJ2-1, with D tentatively TRBD2 (6 bases). Trimming took off 3 bases at V and 8 bases at J, with 11 bases between the two ends. This CDR3 has 12 amino acids. The germline gives CDR1 SQVTM, CDR2 ANQGSEA. The CDR3 DNA reads TGCAGCGTTGAGAGGAGGGTTGATGAGCAGTTCTTC. Translating it yields CSVERRVDEQFF.

This rearrangement joins TRBV20-1 to TRBJ2-5; 7 bases are a match to TRBD2. Unmatched junction bases numbered 8, after V lost 3 bases and J lost 4 bases. In germline, CDR1 is DFQATT, CDR2 SNEGSKA (reference sequence). The CDR3 is made up of 14 amino acids. The CDR3 DNA follows: TGCAGTGCTAGTCCGGGACTACTAACAGAGACCCAGTACTTC. Its translation is CSASPGLLTETQYF.

The chain uses TRBV6-5 and TRBJ2-3; D ambiguous. Germline CDR1 reads MNHEY; CDR2 reads SVGAGI. CDR3 length: 14 amino acids. Trimming shortened V by 0 bases and J by 4 bases, and 8 bases separated the two germline ends. This CDR3 reads CASSYSSSADTQYF. The CDR3 DNA reads TGTGCCAGCAGTTACTCGTCGTCCGCAGATACGCAGTATTTT.

V is TRBV7-2 and J is TRBJ2-3; D is undetermined. Germline CDR1 and CDR2: SGHTA and FQGNSA. The germline V and J ends were trimmed by 1 base and 5 bases, with 13 bases remaining between them. The CDR3 extends over 15 amino acids. DNA for the CDR3: TGTGCCAGCAGCTTAGATGGCTTAAGAGGAGATACGCAGTATTTT. This sequence encodes CASSLDGLRGDTQYF.

This sequence joins TRBV13 and TRBJ2-4; 7 positions agree with TRBD1. The CDR3 spans 19 residues. Germline CDR1 reads PRHDT; CDR2 reads FYEKMQ (reference sequence). Trimming at V came to 5 bases and at J to 7 bases, leaving 23 bases not matched to a gene. The CDR3 reads CASSQVTLTAGGVWNIQYF. CDR3 DNA: TGTGCCAGCAGCCAGGTTACCCTTACCGCAGGGGGTGTATGGAACATTCAGTACTTC. Using reference TRBV13 and TRBJ2-4 for the parts outside the CDR3, the full variable domain is AAGVIQSPRHLIKEKRETATLKCYPIPRHDTVYWYQQGPGQDPQFLISFYEKMQSDKGSIPDRFSAQQFSDYHSELNMSSLELGDSALYFCASSQVTLTAGGVWNIQYFGAGTRLSVL.

In its sample, this clone was seen once. This sequence joins TRBV30 and TRBJ1-3; D is ambiguous. The CDR3 sequence is 14 residues long. Germline V gene sequence: CDR1 GTSNPN, CDR2 SVGIG (reference sequence). V shed 0 bases and J shed 4 bases, with 10 bases lying between them. Here the CDR3 reads CAWSVYGSGNTIYF. In DNA form, the CDR3 reads TGTGCCTGGAGTGTATACGGGTCAGGAAACACCATATATTTT. The entire variable domain, with the rest obtained from reference TRBV30 and TRBJ1-3, is as follows: SQTIHQWPATLVQPVGSPLSLECTVEGTSNPNLYWYRQAAGRGLQLLFYSVGIGQISSEVPQNLSASRPQDRQFILSSKKLLLSDSGFYLCAWSVYGSGNTIYFGEGSWLTVV.

The rearrangement links TRBV29-1 to TRBJ1-1; the D gene is possibly TRBD1 (5 bases). Germline V gives CDR1 SQVTM, CDR2 ANQGSEA. This CDR3 region has 13 residues. Trimming left V 3 bases short and J 5 bases short, with 13 bases between. CDR3 sequence: CSVDGGTYTEAFF. The CDR3 DNA sequence: TGCAGCGTTGATGGGGGGACTTATACTGAAGCTTTCTTT. The full variable domain, in which reference TRBV29-1 and TRBJ1-1 provide the parts outside the CDR3, is SAVISQKPSRDICQRGTSLTIQCQVDSQVTMMFWYRQQPGQSLTLIATANQGSEATYESGFVIDKFPISRPNLTFSTLTVSNMSPEDSSIYLCSVDGGTYTEAFFGQGTRLTVV.

This clone was observed a single time. V is TRBV7-2 and J is TRBJ2-3; D is unclear. The CDR3 length is 15 residues. Germline V gives CDR1 SGHTA, CDR2 FQGNSA. V was pared by 3 bases and J by 0 bases, with 10 bases between. The CDR3 is CASSLARPSTDTQYF. The CDR3 bases are TGTGCCAGCAGCTTGGCCAGGCCGAGCACAGATACGCAGTATTTT.

The chain is built from TRBV9 and TRBJ2-1, with 7 nucleotides matching TRBD2. This CDR3 is 16 amino acids long. Looked up from germline, CDR1 is SGDLS and CDR2 is YYNGEE. V shed 2 bases, J shed 0 bases, and the junction held 5 bases outside the gene matches. The CDR3 DNA is TGTGCCAGCAGCGTCTCCGGGACTAACTCCTACAATGAGCAGTTCTTC. It codes for CASSVSGTNSYNEQFF.

This chain connects TRBV28 to TRBJ1-2, with 9 nucleotides matching TRBD1. Trimming took 2 bases from V and 8 from J; bases not matched to a gene: 6. The CDR3 is made up of 14 amino acids. Germline CDR1 is MDHEN and CDR2 is SYDVKM. The CDR3 DNA sequence: TGTGCCAGCAGTTTAGGGGACAGGGCGGGGGGCTACACCTTC. It specifies CASSLGDRAGGYTF.

The chain recombines TRBV5-4 with TRBJ1-1, with no clear D. The V end lost 0 bases, the J end lost 0 bases, and 9 bases lay between the germline ends. Germline V gene lookup returns CDR1 SGHNT and CDR2 YYREEE (reference sequence). CDR3 length: 15 amino acids. The chain's CDR3 is CASSLVGIMNTEAFF. Here the CDR3 DNA reads TGTGCCAGCAGCTTGGTCGGGATCATGAACACTGAAGCTTTCTTT.

This clone was counted once. This chain joins TRBV2 and TRBJ1-4, with D possibly TRBD1 on 5 matching bases. The V end was cut by 7 bases, the J end by 2 bases, with 11 bases between. The CDR3 spans 14 residues. CDR1 and CDR2 from the germline V gene are SNHLY and FYNNEI. CDR3 protein: CASTGGTTNEKLFF. As DNA, the CDR3 is TGTGCCAGCACGGGGGGGACGACTAATGAAAAACTGTTTTTT.